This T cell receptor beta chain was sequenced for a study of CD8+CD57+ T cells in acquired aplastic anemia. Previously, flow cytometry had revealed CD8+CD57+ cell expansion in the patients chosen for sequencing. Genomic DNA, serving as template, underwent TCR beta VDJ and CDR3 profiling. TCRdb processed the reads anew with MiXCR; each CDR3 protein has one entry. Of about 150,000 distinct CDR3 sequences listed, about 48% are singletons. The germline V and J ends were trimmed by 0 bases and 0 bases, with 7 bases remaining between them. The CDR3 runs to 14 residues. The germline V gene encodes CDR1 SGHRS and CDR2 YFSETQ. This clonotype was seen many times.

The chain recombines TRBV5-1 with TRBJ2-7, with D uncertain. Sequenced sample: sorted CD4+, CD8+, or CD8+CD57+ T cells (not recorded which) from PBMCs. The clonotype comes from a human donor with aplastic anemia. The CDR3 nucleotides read TGCGCCAGCAGCTTGGCCACAGCCTCCTACGAGCAGTACTTC. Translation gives CASSLATASYEQYF.